This TCR beta chain was sequenced for a study of fetal regulatory T cell absence and autoimmunity. General study results and limits: Cord blood and pancreas showed broadly similar TRB gene family usage.

Clones were read by immunoSEQ multiplex PCR, and TCRdb kept only the in-frame ones, dropping some. The sample records 95,000 or so clones, about 78% being singletons. With respect to this clone: The antigen is not known.

The CDR3 runs 15 residues. Germline V lookup: CDR1 SGHAT, CDR2 FQNNGV. The junction had 0 bases not matched to a gene; V was cut back by 1 base and J by 2 bases. The sequence was collected from a male donor with IPEX syndrome. The chain joins TRBV11-2 to TRBJ2-7, with 12 positions matching TRBD2. The sequenced sample was pancreas tissue. The CDR3, as DNA: TGTGCCAGCAGCTTAGGGACTAGCGGGACCTACGAGCAGTACTTC. It translates to CASSLGTSGTYEQYF. The entire variable domain, with the rest obtained from reference TRBV11-2 and TRBJ2-7, is as follows: EAGVAQSPRYKIIEKRQSVAFWCNPISGHATLYWYQQILGQGPKLLIQFQNNGVVDDSQLPKDRFSAERLKGVDSTLKIQPAKLEDSAVYLCASSLGTSGTYEQYFGPGTRLTVT.